This T cell receptor beta chain derives from a study of blood T cells in healthy people across ages. A second 7 to 11 cycle PCR used barcoded and J-beta primers. MiXCR, applied by TCRdb to the 5' RACE reads, yields one record per CDR3 protein. The repertoire holds hundreds of thousands of distinct CDR3 sequences, with around a quarter as singletons. The data were also submitted as part of a second study, on T cells of mothers and their children.

This TCR was recovered from a boy aged 5-17 years in good health. The sample was blood.

The CDR3 DNA sequence: TGTGCCAGCAGCGAGACCGGGACTTACAATGAGCAGTTCTTC. This encodes CASSETGTYNEQFF. The chain is built from TRBV7-3 and TRBJ2-1, with a weak D call TRBD2 (6 bases). The CDR3 has 14 amino acids. CDR1 is SGHTA, CDR2 FQGTGA, per germline. V was cut by 5 bases and J by 4 bases, with 12 bases left in between.